The 27 T cell receptor beta chains presented below share a single source sample, sequenced in a study of blood T cell repertoires in COVID-19. Using immunoSEQ multiplex PCR, the repertoire was profiled, and TCRdb retains in-frame clones only, with some absent. Among some 370,000 clones listed, roughly four fifths were seen once. Sequencing input: PBMCs or T cells enriched from blood (not recorded which). The receptors here all came from a woman in her fifties or sixties who had recovered from COVID-19.

The rearrangement links TRBV5-1 to TRBJ1-2; 9 positions agree with TRBD1. The CDR3 contains 15 residues. Germline values: CDR1 SGHRS, CDR2 YFSETQ. Trimming removed 4 bases from V and 5 bases from J; junction bases left unmatched: 9. CDR3 bases: TGCGCCAGCAGCGAAACAGGGGGCCGGATTTATGGCTACACCTTC. This encodes CASSETGGRIYGYTF.

The chain is built from TRBV2 and TRBJ1-2; unclear D gene. Germline V gene lookup returns CDR1 SNHLY and CDR2 FYNNEI. Trimming took 3 bases from V and 3 from J, leaving 17 bases between them. This CDR3 comprises 16 residues. The CDR3 is CASSERRLPADYGYTF. As DNA, the CDR3 is TGTGCCAGCAGTGAGAGGCGGCTCCCGGCGGACTATGGCTACACCTTC.

The chain links TRBV27 to TRBJ2-7; D remains unclear. Per germline, CDR1 MNHEY and CDR2 SMNVEV (reference sequence). The CDR3 is 13 residues long. V lost 4 bases and J 5 bases, leaving 12 bases between the germline ends. The CDR3 here is CASSYRGVDEQYF. As DNA, the CDR3 is TGTGCCAGCAGTTATAGAGGCGTAGACGAGCAGTACTTC.

In regard to this clone: Additional DNA sequences in this sample encode the identical CDR3. The CDR3 reads CASSLAGGTEAFF. CDR3 coding DNA: TGTGCCAGCAGTTTGGCCGGGGGCACTGAAGCTTTCTTT. The chain couples TRBV6-5 to TRBJ1-1, with a possible D match to TRBD1 (5 bases). The CDR3 has 13 amino acids. The V gene's germline CDR1 is MNHEY and CDR2 SVGAGI. Deletions cut 4 bases from V and 4 bases from J, with 10 bases between.

The V call is TRBV4-1, the J call TRBJ1-5, with D maybe TRBD1 (6 bases). The germline gives CDR1 MGHRA, CDR2 YSYEKL. Trimming removed 0 bases at V and 9 bases at J, with 21 bases between. This CDR3 comprises 17 residues. The CDR3 nucleotides read TGCGCCAGCAGCCAAGATTTCGGGCGGACAGCCTCTGGGCCCCAGCATTTT. Translated, it gives CASSQDFGRTASGPQHF.

This rearrangement joins TRBV3-1 (or the pseudogene TRBV3-2) to TRBJ1-3; D remains ambiguous. Trimming cost V 4 bases and J 0 bases, with 7 bases left between them. The CDR3 totals 14 residues. From germline, CDR1 is LGHDT and CDR2 YNNKEL (reference sequence). CDR3 protein: CASSPSGSGNTIYF. The CDR3 nucleotides read TGTGCCAGCAGCCCCTCGGGCTCTGGAAACACCATATATTTT.

V usage is TRBV5-5 and J usage is TRBJ1-2, with D unclear. CDR3 length: 15 residues. V was clipped by 8 bases and J by 2 bases, with 19 bases between them. Germline lookup yields CDR1 SGHKS and CDR2 YYEKEE (reference sequence). This CDR3 reads CARPLSLLVNYGYTF. In nucleotides, the CDR3 is TGTGCCAGACCACTAAGCCTTCTAGTCAACTATGGCTACACCTTC. The complete variable domain, with remaining parts taken from reference TRBV5-5 and TRBJ1-2, reads DAGVTQSPTHLIKTRGQQVTLRCSPISGHKSVSWYQQVLGQGPQFIFQYYEKEERGRGNFPDRFSARQFPNYSSELNVNALLLGDSALYLCARPLSLLVNYGYTFGSGTRLTVV.

This clone was counted a single time. The chain combines TRBV10-3 with TRBJ1-6; the match to TRBD1 covers 8 bases. Trimming took 4 bases from V and 5 from J; bases not matched to a gene: 7. The CDR3 spans 16 residues. Per the germline V gene, CDR1 is ENHRY and CDR2 is SYGVKD. CDR3 sequence: CAISVRGTGDNSPLHF. CDR3 nucleotide sequence: TGTGCCATCAGTGTCCGGGGGACAGGAGATAATTCACCCCTCCACTTT.

The rearrangement links TRBV7-9 to TRBJ2-7, with 9 positions matching TRBD2. The germline V gene has CDR1 SEHNR and CDR2 FQNEAQ (reference sequence). V shed 5 bases, J shed 5 bases, and the junction held 4 bases outside the gene matches. This CDR3 region has 13 residues. The CDR3 region has the DNA TGTGCCAGCAGCCTTAGCGGGGGTAACGAGCAGTACTTC. Translation: CASSLSGGNEQYF.

The J gene is TRBJ1-1, the V gene TRBV19; D not certain. CDR3 length equals 15 residues. The ends were cut back, 4 bases at V and 0 bases at J, with 12 bases in the middle. Germline V CDR1 and CDR2: LNHDA, SQIVND (reference sequence). CDR3 coding DNA: TGTGCCAGTAGTAATCCTGGGAGGCTGAACACTGAAGCTTTCTTT. Protein product: CASSNPGRLNTEAFF.

The genes are TRBV28 and TRBJ1-1; possible D gene TRBD1, 6 bases. Germline CDR1 is MDHEN and CDR2 is SYDVKM. With 6 bases removed from V and 1 base from J, the gap between germline ends came to 15 bases. This CDR3 spans 15 amino acids. The CDR3 loop reads CASRVRGGRNTEAFF. The CDR3 coding sequence is TGTGCCAGCAGAGTCAGGGGAGGGAGGAACACTGAAGCTTTCTTT.

The CDR3: CASSDTGTIWEKLFF. Written as DNA, the CDR3 is TGTGCCAGCAGTGATACAGGGACTATATGGGAAAAACTGTTTTTT. This sequence joins TRBV25-1 and TRBJ1-4, with a weak D call TRBD1 (6 bases). The CDR3 is 15 amino acids. From germline, CDR1 is MGHDK and CDR2 SYGVNS. V was cut by 3 bases and J by 8 bases, with 16 bases left in between.

This chain uses TRBV6-2 or TRBV6-3 with TRBJ2-7; tentative D call: TRBD1 (6 bases). The CDR3 is made up of 16 amino acids. From germline, CDR1 is MNHEY and CDR2 SVGEGT. V was clipped by 5 bases and J by 2 bases, with 19 bases between them. The CDR3 loop is CASSHLGPPGAYEQYF. CDR3 sequence (DNA): TGTGCCAGCAGTCACCTAGGACCCCCAGGGGCCTACGAGCAGTACTTC.

V is TRBV20-1 and J is TRBJ1-5; 7 nucleotides align to TRBD1. Losses at the gene ends were 3 bases for V and 4 bases for J; bases not matched to a gene: 3. The CDR3 spans 13 residues. CDR1 DFQATT and CDR2 SNEGSKA come from the germline V gene (reference sequence). The CDR3 region is CSASSQGNQPQHF. CDR3 sequence (DNA): TGCAGTGCTAGTTCACAGGGGAATCAGCCCCAGCATTTT.

V gene TRBV5-1 combines with J gene TRBJ1-6; D gene ambiguous. The germline V gene has CDR1 SGHRS and CDR2 YFSETQ. Between the trimmed V and J ends, which lost 0 bases and 13 bases, there was a span of 11 bases. The CDR3 runs to 13 residues. As DNA, the CDR3 is TGCGCCAGCAGCTTGGACGCAGTGTCTCCCCTCCACTTT. The encoded protein is CASSLDAVSPLHF.

The rearrangement joins TRBV24-1 to TRBJ2-3; possibly TRBD2 for D (5 bases). V was cut by 4 bases and J by 4 bases, with 8 bases left in between. CDR1 is KGHDR and CDR2 is SFDVKD in the germline V gene. The CDR3 is 13 amino acids. CDR3 protein: CATSDLRADTQYF. The CDR3 DNA reads as TGTGCCACCAGTGACCTGAGGGCAGATACGCAGTATTTT.

In this sample, this clone turned up once. V usage is TRBV29-1 and J usage is TRBJ1-2; D not certain. This CDR3 region has 12 residues. Trimming took 4 bases from V and 3 from J, leaving 9 bases between them. The germline V gene has CDR1 SQVTM and CDR2 ANQGSEA. In nucleotides, the CDR3 is TGCAGCGTTGTAGCCGAGGACTATGGCTACACCTTC. Translating it yields CSVVAEDYGYTF.

The chain couples TRBV7-2 to TRBJ2-1; TRBD2 matches at 10 bases. V lost 0 bases to trimming and J lost 9 bases; unmatched junction nucleotides: 5. In germline, CDR1 is SGHTA, CDR2 FQGNSA. The CDR3 consists of 15 residues. The CDR3 loop reads CASSLALGLAAEQFF. As DNA, the CDR3 is TGTGCCAGCAGCTTAGCACTTGGACTAGCGGCTGAGCAGTTCTTC.

V is TRBV27 and J is TRBJ2-1, with 8 bases fitting TRBD2. CDR1 is MNHEY and CDR2 is SMNVEV in the germline V gene (reference sequence). The CDR3 is 18 residues long. Losses at the gene ends were 4 bases for V and 6 bases for J; bases not matched to a gene: 17. CDR3 amino acids: CASSSPGLAATPGNEQFF. The CDR3, as DNA: TGTGCCAGCAGTTCCCCCGGACTAGCAGCAACGCCGGGCAATGAGCAGTTCTTC.

The chain is built from TRBV5-5 and TRBJ2-1, with 7 bases that match TRBD2. CDR1 SGHKS and CDR2 YYEKEE come from the germline V gene (reference sequence). Unmatched junction bases numbered 6, after V lost 2 bases and J lost 1 base. There are 16 residues in the CDR3. The DNA of the CDR3 is TGTGCCAGCAGCTTTGGTCCAGCGGGATCCTACAATGAGCAGTTCTTC. Translated: CASSFGPAGSYNEQFF.

In the case of this clone: Other DNA sequences in the sample encode the same CDR3. The chain is built from TRBV30 and TRBJ2-2; D is perhaps TRBD1 (5 bases). CDR3 size: 14 residues. From germline, CDR1 is GTSNPN and CDR2 SVGIG (reference sequence). Trimming stripped 2 bases from V and 2 bases from J, with 9 bases between. CDR3 DNA sequence: TGTGCCTGGAGTAGGGGCGGAAACACCGGGGAGCTGTTTTTT. Its protein is CAWSRGGNTGELFF. The variable domain in full, with the rest retrieved from reference TRBV30 and TRBJ2-2, is SQTIHQWPATLVQPVGSPLSLECTVEGTSNPNLYWYRQAAGRGLQLLFYSVGIGQISSEVPQNLSASRPQDRQFILSSKKLLLSDSGFYLCAWSRGGNTGELFFGEGSRLTVL.

CDR3 bases: TGTGCCAGCAGCCGAGACAGATCCCAAGAGACCCAGTACTTC. Amino acid sequence: CASSRDRSQETQYF. This sequence joins TRBV5-6 and TRBJ2-5, with D perhaps TRBD1 (5 bases). Trimming removed 4 bases at V and 1 base at J, with 11 bases between. The CDR3 is made up of 14 amino acids. Germline CDR1 reads SGHDT; CDR2 reads YYEEEE.

This clone has more than one count but fewer than ten. The rearrangement joins TRBV5-1 to TRBJ1-2; possibly TRBD1 for D (6 bases). The length of the CDR3 is 15 residues. The germline V and J ends were trimmed by 4 bases and 8 bases, with 21 bases remaining between them. Germline CDR1 is SGHRS and CDR2 is YFSETQ. The CDR3 nucleotides are TGCGCCAGCAGCACGTCGACAGGAGGAAGCTCCGGCTACACCTTC. It yields the protein CASSTSTGGSSGYTF.

The rearrangement links TRBV19 to TRBJ2-3; a possible D gene is TRBD2 (6 bases). Per germline, CDR1 LNHDA and CDR2 SQIVND (reference sequence). This CDR3 has 15 amino acids. Trimming took off 3 bases at V and 4 bases at J, with 14 bases between the two ends. DNA for the CDR3: TGTGCCAGTAGTATGGCGGCTAGCGCCTCAGATACGCAGTATTTT. Residues: CASSMAASASDTQYF.

The genes are TRBV5-1 and TRBJ2-5, with D perhaps matching TRBD2 (5 bases). CDR3 length: 15 amino acids. The germline V gene has CDR1 SGHRS and CDR2 YFSETQ. V was cut by 4 bases and J by 3 bases, with 16 bases left in between. The CDR3 DNA reads TGCGCCAGCAGCATGGGCGGGTCTGACAAAGAGACCCAGTACTTC. Its translation: CASSMGGSDKETQYF. Looking up the rest from reference TRBV5-1 and TRBJ2-5 gives the full variable domain: KAGVTQTPRYLIKTRGQQVTLSCSPISGHRSVSWYQQTPGQGLQFLFEYFSETQRNKGNFPGRFSGRQFSNSRSEMNVSTLELGDSALYLCASSMGGSDKETQYFGPGTRLLVL.

The chain links TRBV5-4 to TRBJ1-1; no reliable D call. V was clipped by 0 bases and J by 2 bases, with 8 bases between them. CDR1 and CDR2 (germline): SGHNT, YYREEE (reference sequence). The CDR3 totals 14 residues. The CDR3 DNA follows: TGTGCCAGCAGCTTGGTTTCCAGTAACACTGAAGCTTTCTTT. This codes for CASSLVSSNTEAFF.

In regard to this clone: Other DNA sequences from this sample encode an identical CDR3 as well. J is TRBJ2-1 and V is TRBV3-1 (or the pseudogene TRBV3-2); TRBD2 matches 14 bases. The V gene's germline CDR1 is LGHDT and CDR2 YNNKEL (reference sequence). The J segment lost 9 bases and the V segment lost 2 bases, leaving 6 bases of the junction unmatched. The CDR3 covers 16 residues. The CDR3 sequence: CASSQRLAGGPGEQFF. DNA of the CDR3: TGTGCCAGCAGCCAACGACTAGCGGGGGGGCCGGGTGAGCAGTTCTTC.